These T cell receptor beta chains were read from a single sample in a study of T cells after yellow fever vaccination. Via MiXCR, TCRdb re-called the 5' RACE reads, giving one row per CDR3 protein. The repertoire has approximately 350,000 distinct CDR3 sequences, about 9.9% of them found once; the top ten carry 15% to 20%. The source was PBMCs, collected on the day of the first yellow fever vaccination. All receptors derive from a man between 18 and 29 years old who received the YFV17D yellow fever vaccine. The CDR3 runs from the conserved cysteine through the conserved F or W.

TRBJ1-1,TRBV5-1,CASSSDMNTEAFF
TRBJ2-3,TRBV29-1,CSVWGPSTDTQYF
TRBJ1-2,TRBV4-2,CASSQEKGLYGYTF
TRBJ2-2,TRBV6-5,CASSYAPGGGTGELFF
TRBJ2-2,TRBV12-3/TRBV12-4,CASSSRGTATGELFF
TRBJ2-5,TRBV7-8,CASSPSRGGRETQYF
TRBJ2-7,TRBV7-2,CASSPTGWEQYF
TRBJ1-2,TRBV12-3/TRBV12-4,CASSSGHGYTF
TRBJ1-5,TRBV12-3/TRBV12-4,CASSLRDSHQPQHF
TRBJ1-3,TRBV12-3/TRBV12-4,CASSWNSGNTIYF